The source of this TCR beta chain is a study of T cell responses to AZD1222 COVID-19 vaccine. Study-level findings and limits: A mostly white British donor set with more females was recruited, and clonal diversity was possibly underestimated.

Comments on this clone: Its target is not known.

From germline, CDR1 is MNHEY and CDR2 SMNVEV (reference sequence). The CDR3 covers 14 residues. V was pared by 4 bases and J by 1 base, with 11 bases between. Sequenced by immunoSEQ multiplex PCR; TCRdb stores in-frame clones only, minus some. The sample carries 90,000 to 130,000 clones, about 87% recorded once. The chain couples TRBV27 to TRBJ2-7; no clear D gene. This receptor was taken from an adult who received the AZD1222 COVID-19 vaccine. Sequences were derived from peripheral blood, sampled 28 days after the second AZD1222 dose. The CDR3 nucleotides read TGTGCCAGCAGTTGGACGGCGCCGTCCTACGAGCAGTACTTC. Its translation is CASSWTAPSYEQYF.